These T cell receptor beta chains were read from a single sample in a study of regulatory T cells in long-lasting Graves disease. TCRdb ran MiXCR on the multiplex PCR reads and lists one entry per CDR3 protein. Of 540,000 or so distinct CDR3 sequences in the sample, about 13% were seen once. These data were also filed under a second study, of T cells in Graves' hyperthyroidism and ophthalmopathy.

The starting material was peripheral blood mononuclear cells (PBMCs), obtained at new diagnosis, from a patient treated with antithyroid drugs. These receptor sequences come from a man in his thirties or forties with Graves disease. Each CDR3 is given with its conserved first and last residue. The order of the fields is V gene, clone size, D gene, J gene, CDR3 protein, CDR3 DNA. A D gene is named only where the DNA matches it firmly. Size is stated for part of the rows, as once, few or many counts, or as a class when the clone is expanded.

TRBV6-1	many	.	TRBJ2-2	CASSESPTWELFF	TGTGCCAGCAGCGAAAGCCCAACCTGGGAGCTGTTTTTT
TRBV30	.	TRBD2	TRBJ2-7	CAWSVYREGYEQYF	TGTGCCTGGAGTGTATACCGGGAGGGCTACGAGCAGTACTTC
TRBV29-1	many	.	TRBJ1-1	CSAARNTEAFF	TGCAGCGCCGCACGGAACACTGAAGCTTTCTTT
TRBV29-1	many	.	TRBJ2-1	CSASGLEQFF	TGCAGCGCCAGCGGCCTTGAGCAGTTCTTC
TRBV20-1	few	TRBD2	TRBJ2-1	CSAAGTSGKNEQFF	TGCAGTGCGGCGGGGACTAGCGGGAAGAATGAGCAGTTCTTC
TRBV2	many	.	TRBJ2-7	CASSEALYVSYEQYF	TGTGCCAGCAGTGAAGCGCTCTACGTCTCCTACGAGCAGTACTTC
TRBV11-3	.	.	TRBJ1-6	CASSFGMGSPLHF	TGTGCCAGCAGCTTCGGCATGGGTTCACCCCTCCACTTT
TRBV7-2	many	.	TRBJ2-3	CASSLGDHTDTQYF	TGTGCCAGCAGCTTAGGGGACCACACAGATACGCAGTATTTT
TRBV3-1	many	TRBD1	TRBJ2-1	CASSPGTGGFYNEQFF	TGTGCCAGCAGCCCTGGGACAGGGGGCTTCTACAATGAGCAGTTCTTC
TRBV2	few	.	TRBJ2-5	CASSADRGRETQYF	TGTGCCAGCTCTGCGGACAGAGGGCGGGAGACCCAGTACTTC
TRBV5-8	.	.	TRBJ1-4	CASNPDSLATNEKLFF	TGTGCCAGCAACCCGGACAGCCTCGCAACTAATGAAAAACTGTTTTTT
TRBV25-1	.	.	TRBJ2-6	CASRWGAGANVLTF	TGTGCCAGCCGATGGGGGGCTGGGGCCAACGTCCTGACTTTC
TRBV6-2/TRBV6-3	many	.	TRBJ2-7	CASSYGLSSYEQYF	TGTGCCAGCAGTTACGGACTGAGCTCCTACGAGCAGTACTTC
TRBV5-1	many	.	TRBJ1-1	CASSLRADTEAFF	TGCGCCAGCAGCTTGAGGGCCGACACTGAAGCTTTCTTT
TRBV7-2	many	.	TRBJ1-1	CASSLELGGYTEAFF	TGTGCCAGCAGCTTAGAACTTGGGGGATACACTGAAGCTTTCTTT
TRBV5-1	many	.	TRBJ2-1	CASSLNRKDEQFF	TGCGCCAGCAGCTTGAACCGCAAGGACGAGCAGTTCTTC
TRBV15	many	TRBD2	TRBJ2-5	CATSRGGTQETQYF	TGTGCCACCAGTCGCGGGGGTACACAAGAGACCCAGTACTTC
TRBV20-1	many	TRBD2	TRBJ2-1	CSARLRGDEQFF	TGCAGTGCTAGGCTCCGGGGGGATGAGCAGTTCTTC
TRBV24-1	many	TRBD1	TRBJ1-2	CATSRRTGDRYTF	TGTGCCACCAGTCGACGGACAGGGGATCGCTACACCTTC
TRBV19	.	.	TRBJ2-3	CASKSTASTDTQYF	TGTGCCAGTAAATCGACAGCTAGCACAGATACGCAGTATTTT
TRBV5-1	few	TRBD1	TRBJ1-6	CASSAGTGWTPLHF	TGCGCCAGCTCTGCCGGGACAGGGTGGACACCCCTCCACTTT
TRBV3-1	few	.	TRBJ1-2	CASSQGGRNSYGYTF	TGTGCCAGCAGCCAGGGAGGAAGGAACTCCTATGGCTACACCTTC
TRBV18	.	.	TRBJ2-7	CASSLRQANYEQYF	TGTGCCAGCTCACTCCGACAGGCAAACTACGAGCAGTACTTC
TRBV9	few	.	TRBJ2-3	CASTGGTSVLDTQYF	TGTGCCAGCACCGGTGGTACCTCGGTTTTAGATACGCAGTATTTT
TRBV5-1	many	TRBD2	TRBJ2-7	CASSLALAGGLEEQYF	TGCGCCAGCAGCTTAGCCCTAGCGGGAGGACTCGAAGAGCAGTACTTC
TRBV9	.	TRBD2	TRBJ2-7	CASSAFSGSYEQYF	TGTGCCAGCAGCGCGTTTAGCGGGAGCTACGAGCAGTACTTC
TRBV5-1	many	TRBD1	TRBJ2-2	CASRGTETGELFF	TGCGCCAGCAGGGGGACAGAAACCGGGGAGCTGTTTTTT
TRBV6-5	few	.	TRBJ2-7	CASSYGISAYEQYF	TGTGCCAGCAGTTACGGTATTTCGGCCTACGAGCAGTACTTC
TRBV20-1	.	.	TRBJ2-4	CSAETTNIQYF	TGCAGTGCTGAAACAACAAACATTCAGTACTTC
TRBV10-3	.	TRBD1	TRBJ1-1	CAANRDRAGSSTEAFF	TGTGCCGCCAATAGAGACAGGGCCGGTTCATCCACTGAAGCTTTCTTT
TRBV5-1	many	TRBD1	TRBJ1-4	CASSLEGTGVEKLFF	TGCGCCAGCAGCTTGGAAGGGACAGGGGTTGAAAAACTGTTTTTT
TRBV20-1	once	.	TRBJ2-7	CSARFGGRGGEQYF	TGCAGTGCTAGATTCGGGGGAAGAGGAGGCGAGCAGTACTTC
TRBV18	many	.	TRBJ1-1	CASSPSGAHTEAFF	TGTGCCAGCTCACCAAGCGGGGCGCACACTGAAGCTTTCTTT
TRBV6-1	many	TRBD2	TRBJ2-3	CASSAQQGGGADTQYF	TGTGCCAGCAGTGCCCAACAGGGCGGGGGGGCAGATACGCAGTATTTT
TRBV7-9	once	TRBD1	TRBJ2-4	CASSSDRGPTKNIQYF	TGTGCCAGCAGCTCGGACAGGGGGCCGACCAAAAACATTCAGTACTTC
TRBV9	.	TRBD1	TRBJ1-2	CASSGDRVGYTF	TGTGCCAGCAGCGGAGACAGGGTCGGCTACACCTTC
TRBV29-1	many	.	TRBJ2-2	CSGRGYTGELFF	TGCAGCGGAAGGGGGTACACCGGGGAGCTGTTTTTT
TRBV2	many	.	TRBJ2-1	CASRRENIDEQFF	TGTGCCAGCAGGCGGGAAAATATAGATGAGCAGTTCTTC
TRBV30	.	.	TRBJ1-4	CAWSGGDEKLFF	TGTGCCTGGAGTGGGGGGGACGAAAAACTGTTTTTT
TRBV13	few	.	TRBJ1-3	CASNPRGSGNTIYF	TGTGCCAGCAACCCTCGGGGCTCTGGAAACACCATATATTTT
TRBV15	few	.	TRBJ2-2	CATRQVLMTGELFF	TGTGCCACCCGACAGGTTTTGATGACCGGGGAGCTGTTTTTT
TRBV11-2	once	.	TRBJ2-4	CASSPPGGYINIQYF	TGTGCCAGCAGCCCACCGGGCGGCTATATAAACATTCAGTACTTC
TRBV4-1	.	.	TRBJ1-2	CASSQVRGRDYGYTF	TGCGCCAGCAGCCAAGTTCGGGGGCGCGACTATGGCTACACCTTC
TRBV20-1	many	.	TRBJ1-1	CSARDLGGHENTEAFF	TGCAGTGCTAGAGACCTAGGGGGACATGAGAACACTGAAGCTTTCTTT
TRBV27	few	.	TRBJ2-4	CASSRGGQGNIQYF	TGTGCCAGCAGTCGTGGGGGGCAGGGGAACATTCAGTACTTC
TRBV7-3	many	TRBD2	TRBJ2-1	CASSPGLAGVFGRNEQFF	TGTGCCAGCAGTCCGGGACTAGCGGGAGTATTCGGTAGGAATGAGCAGTTCTTC
TRBV19	few	.	TRBJ2-5	CASSIGGPGETQYF	TGTGCCAGTAGTATCGGGGGCCCCGGAGAGACCCAGTACTTC
TRBV30	.	.	TRBJ1-6	CAWSVGTSTGSYNSPLHF	TGTGCCTGGAGTGTGGGGACAAGTACAGGCTCCTATAATTCACCCCTCCACTTT
TRBV19	many	.	TRBJ1-4	CASSTGSEKLFF	TGTGCCAGTAGTACAGGGAGTGAAAAACTGTTTTTT
TRBV6-5	many	.	TRBJ2-1	CASSYHPTRSGRHYNEQFF	TGTGCCAGCAGTTACCACCCCACGAGGTCGGGGAGACATTACAATGAGCAGTTCTTC
TRBV7-9	many	.	TRBJ2-7	CASSLAPTGYEQYF	TGTGCCAGCAGCTTAGCCCCGACCGGATACGAGCAGTACTTC
TRBV3-1	.	.	TRBJ1-5	CASSQDLGSQPQHF	TGTGCCAGCAGCCAAGATCTTGGGAGTCAGCCCCAGCATTTT
TRBV27	many	.	TRBJ1-5	CASSLSGGYRGNQPQHF	TGTGCCAGCAGTTTATCGGGGGGATACAGGGGCAATCAGCCCCAGCATTTT
TRBV12-5	many	TRBD2	TRBJ2-7	CASGLVLIGLAGRRDEQYF	TGTGCTAGTGGTTTGGTACTGATCGGGCTAGCGGGCCGTCGGGATGAGCAGTACTTC
TRBV29-1	many	TRBD1	TRBJ2-1	CSGVGTGLRNEQFF	TGCAGCGGTGTTGGGACAGGGTTAAGGAATGAGCAGTTCTTC